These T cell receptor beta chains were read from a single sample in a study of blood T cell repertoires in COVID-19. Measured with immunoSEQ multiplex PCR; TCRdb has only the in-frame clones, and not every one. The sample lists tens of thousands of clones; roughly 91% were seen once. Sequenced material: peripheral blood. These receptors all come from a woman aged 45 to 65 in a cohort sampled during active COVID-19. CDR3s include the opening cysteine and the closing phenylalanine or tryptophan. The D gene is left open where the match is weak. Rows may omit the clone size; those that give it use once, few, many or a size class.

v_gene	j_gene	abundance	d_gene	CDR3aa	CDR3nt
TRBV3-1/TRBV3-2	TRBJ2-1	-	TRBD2	CASSQDPTLAGGRWNEQFF	TGTGCCAGCAGCCAAGACCCGACCCTGGCGGGGGGGCGATGGAATGAGCAGTTCTTC
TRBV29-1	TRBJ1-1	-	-	CSIWGGQGAFF	TGCAGCATTTGGGGGGGCCAGGGGGCTTTCTTT
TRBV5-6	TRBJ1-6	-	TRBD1	CASSWGQGHSSPLHF	TGTGCCAGCAGCTGGGGACAGGGCCATAGTTCACCCCTCCACTTT
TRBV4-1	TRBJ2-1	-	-	CASSQGLSGSSYNEQFF	TGCGCCAGCAGCCAGGGACTTAGCGGTTCCTCCTACAATGAGCAGTTCTTC
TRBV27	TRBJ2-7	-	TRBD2	CASRPMAASGSNEQYF	TGTGCCAGCAGACCCATGGCGGCTAGCGGGAGTAACGAGCAGTACTTC
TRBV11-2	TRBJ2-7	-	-	CASSPLRSQPGEQYF	TGTGCCAGCAGCCCCCTTAGGTCACAACCGGGCGAGCAGTACTTC
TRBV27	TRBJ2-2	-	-	CASHRANTGELFF	TGTGCCAGCCACCGGGCGAACACCGGGGAGCTGTTTTTT
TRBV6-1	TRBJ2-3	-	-	CASSEGQDTQYF	TGTGCCAGCAGTGAAGGTCAGGATACGCAGTATTTT
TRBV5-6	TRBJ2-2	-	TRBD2	CASRLTSGRTGELFF	TGTGCCAGCAGGCTAACTAGCGGAAGGACCGGGGAGCTGTTTTTT
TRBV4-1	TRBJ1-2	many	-	CASSQDAVGTSYGYTF	TGCGCCAGCAGCCAAGATGCGGTTGGAACCTCCTATGGCTACACCTTC
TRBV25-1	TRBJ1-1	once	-	CASSPGGMNTEAFF	TGTGCCAGCAGTCCCGGGGGGATGAACACTGAAGCTTTCTTT
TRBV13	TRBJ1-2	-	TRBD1	CASAQLDRGDGYTF	TGTGCCAGCGCTCAACTCGACAGGGGGGATGGCTACACCTTC
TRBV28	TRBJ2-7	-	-	CASSQAWEQYF	TGTGCCAGCAGCCAGGCGTGGGAGCAGTACTTC
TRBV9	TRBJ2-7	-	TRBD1	CASSILGQGGDSYEQYF	TGTGCCAGCAGCATCCTCGGACAGGGGGGGGACTCCTACGAGCAGTACTTC
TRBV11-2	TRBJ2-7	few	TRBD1	CATQFGGRGSYEQYF	TGTGCCACCCAGTTTGGGGGCAGGGGGTCCTACGAGCAGTACTTC
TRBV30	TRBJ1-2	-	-	CAWRTIVGARGYTF	TGTGCCTGGAGGACTATAGTGGGGGCTCGTGGCTACACCTTC
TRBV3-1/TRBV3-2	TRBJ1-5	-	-	CASSPSGFYSNQPQHF	TGTGCCAGCAGCCCCTCGGGATTTTATAGCAATCAGCCCCAGCATTTT
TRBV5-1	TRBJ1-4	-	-	CASSAPGGGAAEKLFF	TGCGCCAGCAGCGCACCCGGGGGGGGAGCGGCTGAAAAACTGTTTTTT
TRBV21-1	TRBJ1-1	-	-	CASSKPGVTEAFF	TGTGCCAGCAGCAAACCAGGGGTTACTGAAGCTTTCTTT
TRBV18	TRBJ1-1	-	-	CASSQFDSNTEAFF	TGTGCCAGCTCACAATTCGACTCGAACACTGAAGCTTTCTTT
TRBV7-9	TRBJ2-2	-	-	CASSLRGGNTGELFF	TGTGCCAGCAGCTTAAGGGGGGGAAACACCGGGGAGCTGTTTTTT
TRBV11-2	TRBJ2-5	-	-	CASCSTGIQETQYF	TGTGCCAGCTGCTCCACAGGGATCCAAGAGACCCAGTACTTC
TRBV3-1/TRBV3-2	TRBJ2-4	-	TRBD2	CASSPVRWEGLYF	TGTGCCAGCAGCCCCGTGCGCTGGGAGGGGCTGTACTTC
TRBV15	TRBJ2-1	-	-	CATSPDRWSYNEQFF	TGTGCCACCAGTCCCGACAGGTGGTCCTACAATGAGCAGTTCTTC
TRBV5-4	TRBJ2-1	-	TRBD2	CASSLGRSGGYNEQFF	TGTGCCAGCAGCCTGGGGAGGAGCGGGGGCTACAATGAGCAGTTCTTC
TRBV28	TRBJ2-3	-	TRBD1	CASSLSTGGARTDTQYF	TGTGCCAGCAGTTTAAGTACAGGGGGCGCGAGAACAGATACGCAGTATTTT
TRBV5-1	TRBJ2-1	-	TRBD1	CASRGQDFNEQFF	TGCGCCAGCAGGGGACAGGACTTCAATGAGCAGTTCTTC
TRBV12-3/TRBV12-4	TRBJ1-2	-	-	CASGAPNYGYTF	TGTGCCAGCGGGGCACCTAACTATGGCTACACCTTC
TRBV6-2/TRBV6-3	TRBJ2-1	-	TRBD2	CASSYPRTSYSYNEQFF	TGTGCCAGCAGTTACCCGCGGACTAGCTACTCCTACAATGAGCAGTTCTTC
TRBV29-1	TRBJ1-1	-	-	CSARGNTEAFF	TGCAGCGCCAGAGGGAACACTGAAGCTTTCTTT
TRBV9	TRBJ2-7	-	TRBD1	CASSVAPGQGLNEQYF	TGTGCCAGCAGCGTAGCTCCGGGACAGGGTCTCAACGAGCAGTACTTC
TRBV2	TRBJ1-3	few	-	CASSERGWIENTIYF	TGTGCCAGCAGTGAAAGGGGATGGATAGAAAACACCATATATTTT
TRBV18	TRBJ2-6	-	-	CASSPRSSGANVLTF	TGTGCCAGCTCACCCCGTAGCTCTGGGGCCAACGTCCTGACTTTC
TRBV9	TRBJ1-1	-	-	CASSVDGGTEAFF	TGTGCCAGCAGCGTAGACGGAGGTACTGAAGCTTTCTTT
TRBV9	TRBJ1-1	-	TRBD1	CASSVEGQRVAFF	TGTGCCAGCAGCGTAGAGGGACAGCGGGTGGCTTTCTTT
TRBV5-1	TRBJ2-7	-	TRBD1	CASRLRQGPDEQYF	TGCGCCAGCAGACTTCGACAGGGACCGGACGAGCAGTACTTC
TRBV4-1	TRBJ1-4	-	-	CASSQVLLEKLFF	TGCGCCAGCAGCCAAGTCCTGTTAGAAAAACTGTTTTTT
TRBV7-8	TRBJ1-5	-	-	CASSHSQASNQPQHF	TGTGCCAGCAGCCACAGTCAAGCCAGCAATCAGCCCCAGCATTTT
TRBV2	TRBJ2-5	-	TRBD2	CASSGGEETQYF	TGTGCCAGCAGCGGGGGGGAAGAGACCCAGTACTTC
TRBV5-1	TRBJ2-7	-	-	CASSLRAGAPYEQYF	TGCGCCAGCAGCTTGCGCGCGGGGGCCCCCTACGAGCAGTACTTC
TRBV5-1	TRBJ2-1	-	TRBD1	CASSNPRTGINEQFF	TGCGCCAGCAGTAACCCCCGGACAGGAATCAATGAGCAGTTCTTC
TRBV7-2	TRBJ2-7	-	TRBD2	CASSLGTSGRLYEQYF	TGTGCCAGCAGCCTTGGGACTAGCGGGAGGCTCTACGAGCAGTACTTC
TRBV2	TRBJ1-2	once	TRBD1	CASSANGQGVLLPYGYTF	TGTGCCAGCAGTGCAAACGGACAGGGCGTCTTACTCCCCTATGGCTACACCTTC
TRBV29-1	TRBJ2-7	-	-	CSVEVRGSGEQYF	TGCAGCGTTGAAGTTCGAGGCTCCGGCGAGCAGTACTTC
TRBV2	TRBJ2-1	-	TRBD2	CASTLAGDKFF	TGTGCCAGCACCTTAGCGGGGGATAAGTTCTTC
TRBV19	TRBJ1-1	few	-	CASRYRRMNTEAFF	TGTGCCAGTAGGTACAGGAGAATGAACACTGAAGCTTTCTTT
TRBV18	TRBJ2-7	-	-	CASSRERTTLPEQYF	TGTGCCAGCTCCCGCGAGCGTACAACTCTCCCGGAGCAGTACTTC
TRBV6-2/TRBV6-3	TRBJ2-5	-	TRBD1	CASSYLDRAKATQYF	TGTGCCAGCAGTTACTTAGACAGGGCAAAAGCGACCCAGTACTTC
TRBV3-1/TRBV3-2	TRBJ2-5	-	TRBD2	CASSQEGIRVAGQETQYF	TGTGCCAGCAGCCAAGAAGGGATTCGAGTAGCGGGGCAAGAGACCCAGTACTTC
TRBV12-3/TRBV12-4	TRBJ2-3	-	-	CASSPKTFVTQYF	TGTGCCAGCAGCCCTAAGACTTTCGTAACGCAGTATTTT
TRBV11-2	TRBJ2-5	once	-	CASSLLGGRGTVETQYF	TGTGCCAGCAGCCTCTTGGGGGGACGGGGCACAGTAGAGACCCAGTACTTC
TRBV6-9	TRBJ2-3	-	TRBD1	CASSPRDRHETDTQYF	TGTGCCAGCAGTCCCCGGGACAGGCATGAAACAGATACGCAGTATTTT
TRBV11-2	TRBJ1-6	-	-	CASSLVGRGSSPLHF	TGTGCCAGCAGCTTAGTAGGACGAGGGAGTTCACCCCTCCACTTT
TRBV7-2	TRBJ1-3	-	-	CASSLGPASGNTIYF	TGTGCCAGCAGCTTGGGCCCGGCCTCTGGAAACACCATATATTTT
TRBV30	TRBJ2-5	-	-	CAWDQGTYQETQYF	TGTGCCTGGGACCAGGGGACCTACCAAGAGACCCAGTACTTC
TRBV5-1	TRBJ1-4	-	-	CASSPVQAGKLFF	TGCGCCAGCAGCCCCGTGCAGGCTGGAAAACTGTTTTTT
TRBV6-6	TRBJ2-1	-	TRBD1	CASSYSGQGASAEQFF	TGTGCCAGCAGTTACTCGGGACAGGGGGCAAGTGCTGAGCAGTTCTTC